This T cell receptor beta chain derives from a study of cytomegalovirus exposure and HLA in healthy donors. General study results and limits: There were some V segments, including TRBV6-2 and TRBV6-3, excluded as indistinguishable. Later analysis identified a missense DCLRE1C variant that was linked to TCR beta V- and J-gene trimming.

Points on this clone: Its antigen is still unknown.

Germline assignment: CDR1 SGHTA and CDR2 FQGNSA. The trim removed 5 bases at V and 2 bases at J, leaving 8 bases unmatched. The CDR3 has 16 residues. PCR used 60 Vbeta primers and 13 Jbeta primers. Profiled with immunoSEQ multiplex PCR; TCRdb holds only in-frame clones, not every one. The repertoire holds 160,000 or so clones, with 80% as singletons. The rearrangement uses TRBV7-2 and TRBJ2-1; 8 nucleotides line up with TRBD2. This TCR came from a man aged 35 to 55 in good health and CMV-seronegative. The sequencing input was PBMCs. The CDR3 loop reads CASSPKGRGAYNEQFF. The CDR3 DNA reads TGTGCCAGCAGCCCCAAAGGGCGGGGGGCCTACAATGAGCAGTTCTTC.